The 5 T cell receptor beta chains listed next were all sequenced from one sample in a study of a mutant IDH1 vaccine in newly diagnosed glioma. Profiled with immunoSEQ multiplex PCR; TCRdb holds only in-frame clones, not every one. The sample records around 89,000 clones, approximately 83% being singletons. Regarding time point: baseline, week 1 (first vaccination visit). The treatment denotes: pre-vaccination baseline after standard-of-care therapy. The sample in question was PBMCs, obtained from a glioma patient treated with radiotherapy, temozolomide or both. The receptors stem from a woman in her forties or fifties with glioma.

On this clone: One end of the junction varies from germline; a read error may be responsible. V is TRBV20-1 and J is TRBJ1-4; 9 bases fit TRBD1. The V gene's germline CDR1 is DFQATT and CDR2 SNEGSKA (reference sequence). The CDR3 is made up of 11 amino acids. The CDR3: CSATQGQGLSF. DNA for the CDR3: TGCAGTGCTACCCAGGGACAGGGCCTCTCGTTT.

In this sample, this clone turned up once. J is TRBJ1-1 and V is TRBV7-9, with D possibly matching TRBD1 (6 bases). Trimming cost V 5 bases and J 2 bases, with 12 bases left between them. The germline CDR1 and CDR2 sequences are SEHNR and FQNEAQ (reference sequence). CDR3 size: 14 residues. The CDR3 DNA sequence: TGTGCCAGCAGCCCCGACAGGAGAAACACTGAAGCTTTCTTT. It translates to CASSPDRRNTEAFF.

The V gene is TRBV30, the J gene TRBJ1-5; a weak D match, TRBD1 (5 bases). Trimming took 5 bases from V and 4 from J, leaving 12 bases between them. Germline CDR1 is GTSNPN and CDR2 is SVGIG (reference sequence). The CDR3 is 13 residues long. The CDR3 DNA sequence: TGTGCCTGGGGACAAGAGTTTAATCAGCCCCAGCATTTT. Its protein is CAWGQEFNQPQHF.

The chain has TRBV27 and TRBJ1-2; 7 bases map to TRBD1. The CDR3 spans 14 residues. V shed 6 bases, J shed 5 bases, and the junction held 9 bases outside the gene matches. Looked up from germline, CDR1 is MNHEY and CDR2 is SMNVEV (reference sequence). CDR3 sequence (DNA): TGTGCCAGCAGGGCCAACAGGGGTGGGTATGGCTACACCTTC. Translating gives CASRANRGGYGYTF.

For the CDR3, the DNA is TGTGCCAGCAGTCCTAGCGGGGGGCCCCAAGAGACCCAGTACTTC. Amino acid sequence: CASSPSGGPQETQYF. The chain has TRBV2 and TRBJ2-5, with 11 bases aligning to TRBD2. The CDR3 length is 15 residues. Germline V gives CDR1 SNHLY, CDR2 FYNNEI. V was pared by 5 bases and J by 1 base, with 3 bases of the junction left unmatched.